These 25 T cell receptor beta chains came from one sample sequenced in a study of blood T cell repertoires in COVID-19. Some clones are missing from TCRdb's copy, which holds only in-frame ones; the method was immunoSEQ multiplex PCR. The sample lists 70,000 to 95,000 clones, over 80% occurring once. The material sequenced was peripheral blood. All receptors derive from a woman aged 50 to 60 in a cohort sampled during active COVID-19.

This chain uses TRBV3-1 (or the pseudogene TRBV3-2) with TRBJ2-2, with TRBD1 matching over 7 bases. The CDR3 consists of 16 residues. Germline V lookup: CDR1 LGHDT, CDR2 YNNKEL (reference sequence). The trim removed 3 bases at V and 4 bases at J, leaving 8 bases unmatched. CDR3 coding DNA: TGTGCCAGCAGCCAGCCCAGGGGGTTCGGCACCGGGGAGCTGTTTTTT. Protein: CASSQPRGFGTGELFF.

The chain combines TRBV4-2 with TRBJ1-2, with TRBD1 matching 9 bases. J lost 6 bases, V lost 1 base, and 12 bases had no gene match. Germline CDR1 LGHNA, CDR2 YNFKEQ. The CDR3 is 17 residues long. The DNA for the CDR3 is TGTGCCAGCAGCCAAGTCCAACCCCGGGACAGGGCGAATGGCTACACCTTC. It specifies CASSQVQPRDRANGYTF.

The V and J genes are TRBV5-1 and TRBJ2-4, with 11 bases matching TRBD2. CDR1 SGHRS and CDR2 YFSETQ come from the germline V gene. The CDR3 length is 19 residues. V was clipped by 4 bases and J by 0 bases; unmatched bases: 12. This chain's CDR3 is CASSPEVAGGWVAKNIQYF. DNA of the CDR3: TGCGCCAGCAGCCCGGAGGTAGCGGGAGGGTGGGTAGCCAAAAACATTCAGTACTTC.

The CDR3 bases are TGTGCCAGCAGCTTAGGAGCCCATCAGCCCCAGCATTTT. Translating it yields CASSLGAHQPQHF. The V and J genes are TRBV7-9 and TRBJ1-5; no clear D gene. The CDR3 runs 13 residues. V lost 1 base to trimming and J lost 5 bases, with 6 bases between them. Germline loops: CDR1 SEHNR, CDR2 FQNEAQ (reference sequence). Supplemented by reference TRBV7-9 and TRBJ1-5, the full variable domain reads DTGVSQNPRHKITKRGQNVTFRCDPISEHNRLYWYRQTLGQGPEFLTYFQNEAQLEKSRLLSDRFSAERPKGSFSTLEIQRTEQGDSAMYLCASSLGAHQPQHFGDGTRLSIL.

CDR3 amino acids: CASSETGGQETQYF. CDR3 DNA sequence: TGTGCCAGCAGTGAAACGGGGGGGCAAGAGACCCAGTACTTC. The rearrangement links TRBV6-1 to TRBJ2-5; 8 bases map to TRBD2. From germline, CDR1 is MNHNS and CDR2 SASEGT. The CDR3 consists of 14 residues. V lost 2 bases to trimming and J lost 2 bases; unmatched junction nucleotides: 1.

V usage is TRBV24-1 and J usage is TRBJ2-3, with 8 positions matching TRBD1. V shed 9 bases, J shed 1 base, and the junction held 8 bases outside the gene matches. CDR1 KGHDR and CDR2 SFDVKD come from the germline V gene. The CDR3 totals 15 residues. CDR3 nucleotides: TGTGCCACCTCTGAAGGACAGGGTGGCACAGATACGCAGTATTTT. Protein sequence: CATSEGQGGTDTQYF.

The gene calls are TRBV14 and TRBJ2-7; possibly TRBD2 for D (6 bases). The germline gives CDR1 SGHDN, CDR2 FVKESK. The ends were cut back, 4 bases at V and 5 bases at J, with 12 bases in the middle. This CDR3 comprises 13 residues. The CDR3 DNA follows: TGTGCCAGCAGCCTTCGCGGGATCCACGAGCAGTACTTC. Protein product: CASSLRGIHEQYF. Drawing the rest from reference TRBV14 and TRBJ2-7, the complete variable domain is EAGVTQFPSHSVIEKGQTVTLRCDPISGHDNLYWYRRVMGKEIKFLLHFVKESKQDESGMPNNRFLAERTGGTYSTLKVQPAELEDSGVYFCASSLRGIHEQYFGPGTRLTVT.

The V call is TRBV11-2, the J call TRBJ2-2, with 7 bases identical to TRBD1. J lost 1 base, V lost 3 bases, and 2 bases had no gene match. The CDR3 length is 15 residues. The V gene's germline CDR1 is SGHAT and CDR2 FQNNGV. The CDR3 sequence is CASSFGQVNTGELFF. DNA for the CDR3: TGTGCCAGCAGCTTCGGACAGGTGAACACCGGGGAGCTGTTTTTT.

The CDR3 is CASSDLQTGGFSEAFF. In nucleotides, the CDR3 is TGTGCCAGCAGTGACCTCCAGACAGGGGGTTTTTCTGAAGCTTTCTTT. The rearrangement links TRBV6-1 to TRBJ1-1; TRBD1 matches at 9 bases. This CDR3 spans 16 amino acids. V lost 3 bases and J lost 6; bases outside the gene matches: 11. CDR1 is MNHNS and CDR2 is SASEGT in the germline V gene.

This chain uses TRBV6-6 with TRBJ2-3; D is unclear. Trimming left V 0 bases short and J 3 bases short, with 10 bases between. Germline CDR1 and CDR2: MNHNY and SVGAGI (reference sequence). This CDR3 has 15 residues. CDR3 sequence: CASSYSVLETDTQYF. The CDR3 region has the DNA TGTGCCAGCAGTTACTCCGTCCTGGAGACAGATACGCAGTATTTT.

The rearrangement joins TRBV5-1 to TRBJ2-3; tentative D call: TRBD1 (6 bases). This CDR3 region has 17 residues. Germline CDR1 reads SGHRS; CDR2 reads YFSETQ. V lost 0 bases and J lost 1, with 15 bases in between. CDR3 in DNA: TGCGCCAGCAGCTTGGCATTCTCAGGGGCCCGCACAGATACGCAGTATTTT. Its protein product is CASSLAFSGARTDTQYF.

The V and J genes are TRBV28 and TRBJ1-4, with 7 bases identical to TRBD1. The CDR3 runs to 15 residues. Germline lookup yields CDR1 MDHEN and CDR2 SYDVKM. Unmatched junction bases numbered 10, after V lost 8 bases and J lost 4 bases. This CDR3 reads CASGHRGAVNEKLFF. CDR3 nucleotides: TGTGCCAGCGGGCACAGGGGAGCTGTTAATGAAAAACTGTTTTTT.

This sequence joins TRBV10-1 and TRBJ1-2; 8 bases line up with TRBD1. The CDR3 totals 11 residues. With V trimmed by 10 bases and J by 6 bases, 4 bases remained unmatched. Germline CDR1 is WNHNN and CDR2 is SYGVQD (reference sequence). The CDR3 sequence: CATAGGDGYTF. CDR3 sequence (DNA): TGCGCCACCGCAGGGGGCGATGGCTACACCTTC.

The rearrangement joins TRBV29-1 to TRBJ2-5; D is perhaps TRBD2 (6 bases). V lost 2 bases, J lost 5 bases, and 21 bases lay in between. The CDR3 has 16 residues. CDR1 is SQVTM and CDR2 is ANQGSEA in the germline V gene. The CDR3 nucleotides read TGCAGCGTTGAATTCGGTTGGCAGGAGGGCAGGGAGACCCAGTACTTC. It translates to CSVEFGWQEGRETQYF.

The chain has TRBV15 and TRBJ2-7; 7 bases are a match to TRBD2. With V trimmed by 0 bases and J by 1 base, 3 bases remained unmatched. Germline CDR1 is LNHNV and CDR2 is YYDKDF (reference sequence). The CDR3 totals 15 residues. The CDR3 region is CATSRDSLASYEQYF. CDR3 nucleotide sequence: TGTGCCACCAGCAGAGATTCACTAGCGTCCTACGAGCAGTACTTC.

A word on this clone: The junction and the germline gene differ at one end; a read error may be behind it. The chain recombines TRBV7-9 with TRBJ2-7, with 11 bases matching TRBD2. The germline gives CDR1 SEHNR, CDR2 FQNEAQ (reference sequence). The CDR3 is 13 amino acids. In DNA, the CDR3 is TGTGCCAGCAGCTTCCCTAGCGGGAGGACAACTCACTTC. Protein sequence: CASSFPSGRTTHF. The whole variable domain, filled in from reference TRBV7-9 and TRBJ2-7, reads DTGVSQNPRHKITKRGQNVTFRCDPISEHNRLYWYRQTLGQGPEFLTYFQNEAQLEKSRLLSDRFSAERPKGSFSTLEIQRTEQGDSAMYLCASSFPSGRTTHFGPGTRLTVT.

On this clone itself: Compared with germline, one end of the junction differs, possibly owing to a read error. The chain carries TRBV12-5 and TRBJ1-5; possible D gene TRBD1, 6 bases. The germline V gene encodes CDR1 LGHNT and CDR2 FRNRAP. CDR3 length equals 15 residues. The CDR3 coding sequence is TGTGCTAGTGCTTTGGGGGCAGTGAGCAATCAGCCCCAGCATTTT. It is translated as CASALGAVSNQPQHF. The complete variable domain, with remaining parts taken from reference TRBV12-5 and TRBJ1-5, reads DARVTQTPRHKVTEMGQEVTMRCQPILGHNTVFWYRQTMMQGLELLAYFRNRAPLDDSGMPKDRFSAEMPDATLATLKIQPSEPRDSAVYFCASALGAVSNQPQHFGDGTRLSIL.

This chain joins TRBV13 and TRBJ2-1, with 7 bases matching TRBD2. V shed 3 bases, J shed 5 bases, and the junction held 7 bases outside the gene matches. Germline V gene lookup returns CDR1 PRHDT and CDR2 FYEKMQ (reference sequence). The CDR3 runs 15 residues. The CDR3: CASSFGGGLHNEQFF. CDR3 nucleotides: TGTGCCAGCAGCTTTGGGGGGGGTCTACACAATGAGCAGTTCTTC. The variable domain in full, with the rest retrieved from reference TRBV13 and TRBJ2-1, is AAGVIQSPRHLIKEKRETATLKCYPIPRHDTVYWYQQGPGQDPQFLISFYEKMQSDKGSIPDRFSAQQFSDYHSELNMSSLELGDSALYFCASSFGGGLHNEQFFGPGTRLTVL.

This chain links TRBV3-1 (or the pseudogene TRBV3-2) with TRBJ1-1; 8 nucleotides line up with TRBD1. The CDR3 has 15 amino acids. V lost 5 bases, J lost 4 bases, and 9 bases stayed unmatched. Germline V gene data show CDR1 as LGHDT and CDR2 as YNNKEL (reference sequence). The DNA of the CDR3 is TGTGCCAGCAGCTCGGTATGGACAGGGCTCACTGAAGCTTTCTTT. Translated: CASSSVWTGLTEAFF.

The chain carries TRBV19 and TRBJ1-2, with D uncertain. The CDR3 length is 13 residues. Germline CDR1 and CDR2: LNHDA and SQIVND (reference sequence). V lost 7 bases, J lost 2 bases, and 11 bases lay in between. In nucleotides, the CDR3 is TGTGCCAGTAAAGGAGCGGCCAACTATGGCTACACCTTC. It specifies CASKGAANYGYTF. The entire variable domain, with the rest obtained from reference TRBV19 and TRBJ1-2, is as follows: DGGITQSPKYLFRKEGQNVTLSCEQNLNHDAMYWYRQDPGQGLRLIYYSQIVNDFQKGDIAEGYSVSREKKESFPLTVTSAQKNPTAFYLCASKGAANYGYTFGSGTRLTVV.

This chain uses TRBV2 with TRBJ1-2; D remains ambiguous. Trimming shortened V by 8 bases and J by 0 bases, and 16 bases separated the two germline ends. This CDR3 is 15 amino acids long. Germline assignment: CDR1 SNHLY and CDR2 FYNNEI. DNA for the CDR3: TGTGCCAGCTCTTTGATAGATTTATCTAACTATGGCTACACCTTC. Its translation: CASSLIDLSNYGYTF.

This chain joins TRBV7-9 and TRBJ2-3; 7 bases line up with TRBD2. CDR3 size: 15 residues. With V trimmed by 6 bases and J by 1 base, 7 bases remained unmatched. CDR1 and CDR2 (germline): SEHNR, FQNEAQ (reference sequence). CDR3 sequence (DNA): TGTGCCAGCAGTCGGCGGGAGTCCGGCACAGATACGCAGTATTTT. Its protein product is CASSRRESGTDTQYF.

The CDR3 coding sequence is TGTGCCACCAGCAAGTCAGGTATTGATGAGCAGTTCTTC. Amino acid sequence: CATSKSGIDEQFF. The V and J genes are TRBV15 and TRBJ2-1, with D unresolved. CDR3 length equals 13 residues. Germline V CDR1 and CDR2: LNHNV, YYDKDF (reference sequence). Trimming took off 4 bases at V and 8 bases at J, with 12 bases between the two ends.

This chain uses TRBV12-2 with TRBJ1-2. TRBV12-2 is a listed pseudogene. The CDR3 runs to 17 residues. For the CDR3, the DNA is TGTGCAAGTCGCCCCCGCACTTCAACTCCCTTGGACTATGGCTACACCTTC. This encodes CASRPRTSTPLDYGYTF.

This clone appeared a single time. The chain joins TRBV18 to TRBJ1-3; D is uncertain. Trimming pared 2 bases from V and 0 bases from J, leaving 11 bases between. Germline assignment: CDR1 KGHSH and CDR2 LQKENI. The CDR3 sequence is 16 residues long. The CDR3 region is CASSPIAGDSGNTIYF. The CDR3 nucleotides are TGTGCCAGCTCACCAATTGCAGGCGACTCTGGAAACACCATATATTTT.